These 23 T cell receptor beta chains share one sample of origin, sequenced in a study of control samples from healthy donors and cancer patients. Profiled with immunoSEQ multiplex PCR; TCRdb holds only in-frame clones, not every one. The top ten hold 10% of the sample, which has some 100,000 clones, over 60% seen once. The sample consisted of blood. The source of these receptors is a woman in her 30s in good health.

This chain uses TRBV6-6 with TRBJ2-1, with 12 bases that match TRBD2. Trimming removed 11 bases from V and 6 bases from J; junction bases left unmatched: 8. This CDR3 contains 14 residues. Looked up from germline, CDR1 is MNHNY and CDR2 is SVGAGI (reference sequence). The CDR3 is CACRLAGAFNEQFF. The CDR3 coding sequence is TGTGCCTGCCGACTAGCGGGGGCTTTCAATGAGCAGTTCTTC.

The chain carries TRBV18 and TRBJ2-1; 9 nucleotides align to TRBD1. Germline V gives CDR1 KGHSH, CDR2 LQKENI. Trimming cost V 1 base and J 6 bases; bases outside gene matches: 4. This CDR3 contains 15 residues. CDR3 amino acids: CASSPLPGQGNEQFF. CDR3 nucleotide sequence: TGTGCCAGCTCACCACTCCCGGGACAGGGCAATGAGCAGTTCTTC.

The rearrangement joins TRBV4-1 to TRBJ1-1; the match to TRBD1 covers 9 bases. The germline V gene has CDR1 MGHRA and CDR2 YSYEKL. The CDR3 extends over 15 amino acids. The ends lost 0 bases at V and 4 bases at J; junction bases unmatched: 3. The CDR3 loop reads CASSQEGDRVTEAFF. Here the CDR3 DNA reads TGCGCCAGCAGCCAAGAAGGGGACAGGGTCACTGAAGCTTTCTTT.

The chain links TRBV6-4 to TRBJ1-2; a possible D gene is TRBD1 (6 bases). Germline loops: CDR1 MRHNA, CDR2 SNTAGT. V shed 7 bases and J shed 4 bases, with 19 bases lying between them. This CDR3 is 15 amino acids long. The CDR3 here is CASTTGTPPSYGYTF. CDR3 sequence (DNA): TGTGCCAGCACCACCGGGACACCGCCCTCCTATGGCTACACCTTC.

The chain is built from TRBV6-6 and TRBJ1-1; tentative D call: TRBD1 (5 bases). Germline V gives CDR1 MNHNY, CDR2 SVGAGI (reference sequence). This CDR3 is built from 13 residues. Trimming removed 1 base at V and 6 bases at J, with 9 bases between. The chain's CDR3 is CASSYYQGAEAFF. The CDR3 DNA follows: TGTGCCAGCAGTTACTATCAGGGCGCTGAAGCTTTCTTT.

J is TRBJ2-7 and V is TRBV20-1; maybe TRBD2 (5 bases). From germline, CDR1 is DFQATT and CDR2 SNEGSKA (reference sequence). The CDR3 spans 11 residues. Trimming removed 5 bases at V and 7 bases at J, with 12 bases between. DNA of the CDR3: TGCAGTGCTGCGGCAGCGGAGGAGCAGTACTTC. Translating gives CSAAAAEEQYF.

The chain joins TRBV19 to TRBJ1-5, with no clear D. Trimming left V 8 bases short and J 2 bases short, with 10 bases between. Germline CDR1 is LNHDA and CDR2 is SQIVND (reference sequence). CDR3 length equals 13 residues. The CDR3 nucleotides read TGTGCCAGTCAGATAAACGGCAATCAGCCCCAGCATTTT. This translates into CASQINGNQPQHF.

This clone is a singleton in its sample. This chain's CDR3 is CATSDFPTGGYEQYF. DNA for the CDR3: TGTGCCACCAGTGATTTCCCGACAGGGGGCTACGAGCAGTACTTC. The gene calls are TRBV24-1 and TRBJ2-7; 9 nucleotides agree with TRBD1. V shed 1 base and J 3 bases; nucleotides not matched to a gene: 3. The germline V gene encodes CDR1 KGHDR and CDR2 SFDVKD. CDR3 length: 15 residues.

This chain joins TRBV12-5 and TRBJ1-4, with no clear D. This CDR3 is built from 15 residues. In germline, CDR1 is LGHNT, CDR2 FRNRAP. V was trimmed by 2 bases and J by 3 bases, leaving 10 bases between them. In DNA form, the CDR3 reads TGTGCTAGTGGTTTGTCGCACGGCCCTAATGAAAAACTGTTTTTT. This sequence encodes CASGLSHGPNEKLFF.

In DNA form, the CDR3 reads TGTGCCAGAAGCTTCTGGGTGGCCGAAAAACTGTTTTTT. This translates into CARSFWVAEKLFF. The chain links TRBV5-3 to TRBJ1-4; D gene unclear. TRBV5-3 is placed among ORFs of uncertain function. The CDR3 loop spans 13 amino acids. V shed 2 bases and J shed 8 bases, with 10 bases lying between them.

This clone was counted once. This chain connects TRBV3-1 (or the pseudogene TRBV3-2) to TRBJ2-7, with D unclear. The CDR3 totals 17 residues. V was pared by 0 bases and J by 0 bases, with 15 bases between. Germline V gene lookup returns CDR1 LGHDT and CDR2 YNNKEL (reference sequence). The CDR3 is CASSQEALGPSSYEQYF. The CDR3 region has the DNA TGTGCCAGCAGCCAAGAGGCCCTAGGTCCGAGCTCCTACGAGCAGTACTTC.

A few counts support this clone. V and J are TRBV30 and TRBJ1-5; possible D gene TRBD1, 6 bases. The germline V gene has CDR1 GTSNPN and CDR2 SVGIG (reference sequence). The CDR3 length is 15 residues. V dropped 0 bases and J dropped 6 bases, with 15 bases sitting between them. CDR3 in DNA: TGTGCCTGGAGTGTACGAGGGGGAACAGGTCAGCCCCAGCATTTT. As protein: CAWSVRGGTGQPQHF.

This chain connects TRBV5-4 to TRBJ2-7; TRBD1 might be the D (5 bases). CDR1 and CDR2 from the germline V gene are SGHNT and YYREEE (reference sequence). This CDR3 is 14 amino acids long. V shed 7 bases and J shed 3 bases, with 17 bases lying between them. CDR3 DNA sequence: TGTGCCAGCTCGAGCTCCGTCAGGGTCTACGAGCAGTACTTC. Translated: CASSSSVRVYEQYF.

The chain combines TRBV12-5 with TRBJ1-2, with TRBD1 identical over 7 bases. From germline, CDR1 is LGHNT and CDR2 FRNRAP. The V segment lost 7 bases and the J segment 4 bases; nucleotides outside the gene matches: 6. This CDR3 has 13 amino acids. CDR3 residues: CASVQDRTYGYTF. The DNA for the CDR3 is TGTGCTAGTGTCCAGGACAGGACCTATGGCTACACCTTC. Full variable domain (outside the CDR3, taken from reference TRBV12-5 and TRBJ1-2): DARVTQTPRHKVTEMGQEVTMRCQPILGHNTVFWYRQTMMQGLELLAYFRNRAPLDDSGMPKDRFSAEMPDATLATLKIQPSEPRDSAVYFCASVQDRTYGYTFGSGTRLTVV.

The chain links TRBV6-6 to TRBJ1-1; D gene unclear. V lost 6 bases, J lost 6 bases, and 14 bases lay in between. The length of the CDR3 is 13 residues. Germline V CDR1 and CDR2: MNHNY, SVGAGI (reference sequence). The DNA of the CDR3 is TGTGCCAGCAGCCGAGTGGATGTGGCTGAAGCTTTCTTT. This encodes CASSRVDVAEAFF.

This clone was observed once. This sequence joins TRBV7-8 and TRBJ2-1; D call uncertain. The CDR3 covers 15 residues. Germline V gives CDR1 SGHVS, CDR2 FQNEAQ. V was shortened by 6 bases and J by 6 bases, with 18 bases between the two germline ends. CDR3 region: CASRPGYHTSNEQFF. The CDR3 DNA reads as TGTGCCAGCAGGCCCGGCTACCACACCTCCAATGAGCAGTTCTTC.

Here the CDR3 reads CASQLKGASGANVLTF. The CDR3 nucleotides are TGTGCCAGTCAACTAAAGGGGGCTTCTGGGGCCAACGTCCTGACTTTC. The chain employs TRBV19 and TRBJ2-6; the match to TRBD1 covers 7 bases. The CDR3 is made up of 16 amino acids. CDR1 LNHDA and CDR2 SQIVND come from the germline V gene (reference sequence). V trimming: 8 bases; J trimming: 1 base; junction bases outside the gene matches: 8.

This rearrangement joins TRBV6-6 to TRBJ1-4, with D uncertain. This CDR3 is 15 amino acids long. Germline-derived CDR1 and CDR2 are MNHNY and SVGAGI (reference sequence). The ends were cut back, 5 bases at V and 7 bases at J, with 17 bases in the middle. DNA for the CDR3: TGTGCCAGCAGTCCCGTGACGGGTAGCGGTGAAAAACTGTTTTTT. Its translation is CASSPVTGSGEKLFF.

There are a few counts of this clone. V usage is TRBV18 and J usage is TRBJ1-1; a weak D match, TRBD1 (5 bases). Germline V lookup: CDR1 KGHSH, CDR2 LQKENI. This CDR3 contains 15 residues. Trimming removed 6 bases from V and 2 bases from J, with 16 bases in between. CDR3 protein: CASSRARGPNTEAFF. In nucleotides, the CDR3 is TGTGCCAGCTCTCGGGCAAGGGGCCCTAACACTGAAGCTTTCTTT.

J is TRBJ1-4 and V is TRBV19; 8 nucleotides agree with TRBD1. Germline trimming cut 6 bases from V and 7 bases from J; bases unmatched to any gene: 7. CDR3 length: 14 amino acids. Germline CDR1 reads LNHDA; CDR2 reads SQIVND (reference sequence). The CDR3 nucleotides read TGTGCCAGTAGCCAGACAGGGGCAGGTGAAAAACTGTTTTTT. Translated, it gives CASSQTGAGEKLFF.

The chain recombines TRBV5-4 with TRBJ1-3, with 8 bases lining up with TRBD1. The CDR3 has 14 amino acids. The V and J ends lost 4 bases and 2 bases, in that order; junction bases with no gene match: 2. Germline CDR1 is SGHNT and CDR2 is YYREEE (reference sequence). The CDR3 loop reads CASSLRGPGNTIYF. CDR3 sequence (DNA): TGTGCCAGCAGCCTCAGGGGGCCTGGAAACACCATATATTTT.

The gene calls are TRBV24-1 and TRBJ2-1, with D perhaps TRBD1 (5 bases). The CDR3 runs to 13 residues. V lost 4 bases and J 8 bases, leaving 11 bases between the germline ends. Germline CDR1 KGHDR, CDR2 SFDVKD. CDR3 region: CATSDSRVDEQFF. For the CDR3, the DNA is TGTGCCACCAGTGACTCCAGGGTCGATGAGCAGTTCTTC.

The table lists this clone with a few counts. The chain combines TRBV6-2 or TRBV6-3 with TRBJ1-5, with 8 bases that match TRBD1. CDR1 MNHEY and CDR2 SVGEGT come from the germline V gene. The J segment lost 6 bases and the V segment lost 5 bases, leaving 9 bases of the junction unmatched. This CDR3 contains 15 residues. The CDR3 loop reads CASSTRTGIGQPQHF. CDR3 nucleotide sequence: TGTGCCAGCAGTACTAGGACAGGGATAGGTCAGCCCCAGCATTTT.